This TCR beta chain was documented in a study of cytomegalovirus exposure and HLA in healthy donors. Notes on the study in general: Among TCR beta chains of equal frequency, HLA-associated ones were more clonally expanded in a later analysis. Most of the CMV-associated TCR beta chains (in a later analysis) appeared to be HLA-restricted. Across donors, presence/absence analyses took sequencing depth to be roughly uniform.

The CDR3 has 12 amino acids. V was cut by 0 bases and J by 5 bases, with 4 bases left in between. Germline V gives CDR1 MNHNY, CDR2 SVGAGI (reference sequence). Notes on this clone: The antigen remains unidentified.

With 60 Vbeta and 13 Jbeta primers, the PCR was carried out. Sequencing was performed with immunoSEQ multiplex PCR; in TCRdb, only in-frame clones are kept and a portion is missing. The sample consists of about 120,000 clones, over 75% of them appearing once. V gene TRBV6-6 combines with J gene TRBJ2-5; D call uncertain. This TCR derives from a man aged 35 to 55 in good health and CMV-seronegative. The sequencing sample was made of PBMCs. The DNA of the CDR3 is TGTGCCAGCAGTTACTCTCGGGAGACCCAGTACTTC. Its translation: CASSYSRETQYF.